The 9 T cell receptor beta chains below come from one sample, sequenced in a study of beta chain features in type 1 diabetes. The authors reverse transcribed all of the isolated RNA, so sequencing captured expressed TCRB transcripts. Generated by immunoSEQ multiplex PCR, the TCRdb table keeps only in-frame clones and is missing some. Here the sample spans under 950,000 clones, 17% being singletons. The sequenced sample was naive CD4+ T cells from blood. The receptors here all came from a woman younger than 35 in good health.

The chain combines TRBV4-3 with TRBJ1-3; a weak D match, TRBD1 (6 bases). The CDR3 spans 19 residues. CDR1 LGHNA and CDR2 YSLEER come from the germline V gene. Trimming took 3 bases from V and 0 from J, leaving 21 bases between them. The CDR3 here is CASSQSLNPTGRSGNTIYF. The CDR3 DNA is TGCGCCAGCAGCCAGAGCTTAAATCCGACAGGACGCTCTGGAAACACCATATATTTT.

A word on this clone: The same CDR3 arises from other DNA sequences in this sample as well. The V call is TRBV7-2, the J call TRBJ2-5; tentatively, D is TRBD2 (5 bases). V shed 1 base and J shed 2 bases, with 8 bases lying between them. The CDR3 loop spans 14 amino acids. Looked up from germline, CDR1 is SGHTA and CDR2 is FQGNSA. Written as DNA, the CDR3 is TGTGCCAGCAGCTTAGTCCGGGGTCAAGAGACCCAGTACTTC. It encodes CASSLVRGQETQYF.

This clone was detected a few times. The chain employs TRBV7-2 and TRBJ1-5; D unclear. Trimming stripped 5 bases from V and 9 bases from J, with 14 bases between. Germline loops: CDR1 SGHTA, CDR2 FQGNSA. The CDR3 spans 13 residues. Here the CDR3 reads CASSDGVVSPQHF. The CDR3 region has the DNA TGTGCCAGCAGCGACGGGGTGGTCTCGCCCCAGCATTTT.

V gene TRBV27 combines with J gene TRBJ2-3; TRBD1 matches at 10 bases. With 0 bases clipped from V and 9 bases from J, the junction kept 12 bases outside the gene matches. The CDR3 spans 17 residues. Germline V gene sequence: CDR1 MNHEY, CDR2 SMNVEV (reference sequence). The CDR3 DNA follows: TGTGCCAGCAGTTTATCGAATCCGGGACAGGGGTCATTGACGCAGTATTTT. It specifies CASSLSNPGQGSLTQYF.

The CDR3, as DNA: TGTGCCAGCAGCTTAGGGGGGACTCATAGCAATCAGCCCCAGCATTTT. It translates to CASSLGGTHSNQPQHF. This chain connects TRBV11-2 to TRBJ1-5, with D maybe TRBD1 (5 bases). The CDR3 consists of 16 residues. The V gene's germline CDR1 is SGHAT and CDR2 FQNNGV. V lost 1 base and J lost 0, with 10 bases in between. Full variable domain (missing parts from reference TRBV11-2 and TRBJ1-5): EAGVAQSPRYKIIEKRQSVAFWCNPISGHATLYWYQQILGQGPKLLIQFQNNGVVDDSQLPKDRFSAERLKGVDSTLKIQPAKLEDSAVYLCASSLGGTHSNQPQHFGDGTRLSIL.

A few counts support this clone. The chain combines TRBV20-1 with TRBJ1-1; D not resolved. The CDR3 is made up of 10 amino acids. Trimming removed 0 bases from V and 10 bases from J, with 6 bases in between. The V gene's germline CDR1 is DFQATT and CDR2 SNEGSKA (reference sequence). This CDR3 reads CSARDATAFF. Written as DNA, the CDR3 is TGCAGTGCTAGAGATGCGACAGCTTTCTTT.

V usage is TRBV18 and J usage is TRBJ2-1, with TRBD1 matching over 9 bases. Germline-derived CDR1 and CDR2 are KGHSH and LQKENI. Trimming cost V 8 bases and J 6 bases; bases outside gene matches: 8. The CDR3 contains 14 residues. CDR3 region: CASTRQGESNEQFF. As DNA, the CDR3 is TGTGCCAGCACCCGACAGGGGGAAAGCAATGAGCAGTTCTTC.

The chain employs TRBV6-1 and TRBJ2-3; possibly TRBD1 for D (6 bases). Germline assignment: CDR1 MNHNS and CDR2 SASEGT. The V end was cut by 4 bases, the J end by 6 bases, with 11 bases between. This CDR3 spans 13 amino acids. The CDR3 sequence is CASSAEGEDTQYF. In DNA, the CDR3 is TGTGCCAGCAGTGCCGAGGGGGAGGATACGCAGTATTTT.

This clone came up a few times. V is TRBV6-6 and J is TRBJ1-3; D ambiguous. The germline V and J ends were trimmed by 7 bases and 0 bases, with 4 bases remaining between them. CDR3 length equals 12 residues. Germline-derived CDR1 and CDR2 are MNHNY and SVGAGI (reference sequence). CDR3 sequence reads: CASKLSGNTIYF. The CDR3 DNA follows: TGTGCCAGCAAGCTCTCTGGAAACACCATATATTTT.